This TCR beta chain was sequenced for a study of cytomegalovirus exposure and HLA in healthy donors. Overall study findings and caveats: Information on immune exposure was restricted to one variable (CMV serostatus). One cluster of highly shared sequence variants probably arose as a sequencing artifact.

This CDR3 contains 13 residues. V lost 4 bases and J 1 base, leaving 7 bases between the germline ends. Germline CDR1 and CDR2: SNHLY and FYNNEI. Concerning this clone itself: The antigen is unknown.

Primers for the PCR totalled 60 Vbeta and 13 Jbeta. Only in-frame clones appear in the TCRdb table, and some are missing; sequencing was by immunoSEQ multiplex PCR. Of 50,000 to 70,000 clones in the sample, about 77% were seen once. The J gene is TRBJ1-1, the V gene TRBV2; D gene ambiguous. This sequence was found in a female donor in good health and CMV-seronegative. Sequencing used PBMCs. The CDR3 reads CASSADPNTEAFF. CDR3 DNA sequence: TGTGCCAGCAGTGCAGATCCGAACACTGAAGCTTTCTTT.